This T cell receptor beta chain was recorded in a study of blood T cell repertoires in COVID-19. Using immunoSEQ multiplex PCR, the repertoire was profiled, and TCRdb retains in-frame clones only, with some absent. The table shows about 440,000 clones, with about nine tenths occurring only once. V lost 6 bases to trimming and J lost 7 bases, with 19 bases between them. This CDR3 comprises 15 residues. Germline V CDR1 and CDR2: MNHEY, SVGAGI. Material for sequencing was PBMCs or T cells enriched from blood (not recorded which). V is TRBV6-5 and J is TRBJ1-5; D might be TRBD1 (5 bases). The clonotype originates from a young man who had recovered from COVID-19. CDR3 loop: CASSRAGGNRQPQHF. CDR3 in DNA: TGTGCCAGCAGCCGGGCCGGGGGGAATAGGCAGCCCCAGCATTTT.